Below, one T cell receptor (beta chain) is given with its context. The data were obtained in a study of blood T cell repertoires in COVID-19. This CDR3 contains 12 residues. Germline lookup yields CDR1 MNHEY and CDR2 SVGAGI. Trimming cost V 6 bases and J 0 bases, with 3 bases left between them. Here immunoSEQ multiplex PCR was the method, and the copy in TCRdb shows in-frame clones only, minus some. Of roughly 40,000 clones detected, about 76% appear once; the ten largest clones hold roughly 7.9%. This rearrangement joins TRBV6-5 to TRBJ1-3; D not resolved. Specimen: peripheral blood. The clonotype originates from a man between 65 and 85 years old with active or convalescent COVID-19. The CDR3 region is CASSGSGNTIYF. CDR3 DNA sequence: TGTGCCAGCAGCGGCTCTGGAAACACCATATATTTT.